This entry lists 21 T cell receptor beta chains sequenced from one sample in a study of T cell responses to AZD1222 COVID-19 vaccine. The assay was immunoSEQ multiplex PCR, and TCRdb's table has in-frame clones only and misses some. In the table there are some 130,000 clones, around 90% of which are singletons. The specimen comprised peripheral blood, sampled on day 0 of AZD1222 vaccination. These receptors were obtained from an adult in good health.

The chain is built from TRBV5-4 and TRBJ2-3; a weak D match, TRBD2 (5 bases). Germline CDR1 reads SGHNT; CDR2 reads YYREEE (reference sequence). Trimming shortened V by 0 bases and J by 4 bases, and 6 bases separated the two germline ends. The CDR3 spans 13 residues. Written as DNA, the CDR3 is TGTGCCAGCAGCTTGGCCGGGGCAGATACGCAGTATTTT. Amino acid sequence: CASSLAGADTQYF.

As DNA, the CDR3 is TGTGCCAGCAGCTTGCCAGGGACAGGCGAAAGTTACTACGAGCAGTACTTC. Protein: CASSLPGTGESYYEQYF. V gene TRBV5-8 combines with J gene TRBJ2-7, with 8 nucleotides matching TRBD1. CDR1 and CDR2 from the germline V gene are SGHTS and YDEGEE. This CDR3 is 17 amino acids long. Trimming cost V 1 base and J 3 bases; bases outside gene matches: 12.

V is TRBV12-3 or TRBV12-4 and J is TRBJ1-5, with unresolved D. The CDR3 totals 11 residues. Trimming removed 3 bases from V and 7 bases from J, with 4 bases in between. In DNA, the CDR3 is TGTGCCAGCAGTTTGGACCAGCCCCAGCATTTT. This translates into CASSLDQPQHF.

This clone was recorded once. This CDR3 reads CASILGTGGKPEQFF. The CDR3 DNA reads TGTGCCAGCATCCTAGGGACAGGGGGTAAGCCGGAGCAGTTCTTC. The V and J genes are TRBV21-1 and TRBJ2-1; the D segment call TRBD1 is taken from the table without a DNA check. TRBV21-1 is listed as a pseudogene. The CDR3 sequence is 15 residues long.

The rearrangement joins TRBV18 to TRBJ2-5; no reliable D call. Germline CDR1 and CDR2: KGHSH and LQKENI. This CDR3 contains 12 residues. V was pared by 1 base and J by 5 bases, with 5 bases between. The CDR3 spells CASSPLGETQYF. The CDR3 nucleotides are TGTGCCAGCTCACCACTGGGCGAGACCCAGTACTTC.

The chain combines TRBV11-2 with TRBJ1-2; possible D gene TRBD1, 5 bases. V was shortened by 5 bases and J by 8 bases, with 15 bases between the two germline ends. Germline V lookup: CDR1 SGHAT, CDR2 FQNNGV. CDR3 length: 13 residues. The DNA for the CDR3 is TGTGCCAGCAGCCAAACCGGGGGGGAAGGCTACACCTTC. Protein sequence: CASSQTGGEGYTF.

This chain joins TRBV6-6 and TRBJ2-1, with 10 positions matching TRBD1. With 0 bases clipped from V and 9 bases from J, the junction kept 8 bases outside the gene matches. This CDR3 contains 16 residues. Looked up from germline, CDR1 is MNHNY and CDR2 is SVGAGI (reference sequence). The CDR3 coding sequence is TGTGCCAGCAGTTACTCGGGGGACAGGGGCTTGAGTGAGCAGTTCTTC. Amino acid sequence: CASSYSGDRGLSEQFF.

The V gene is TRBV2, the J gene TRBJ2-7, with 7 bases that match TRBD1. Germline loops: CDR1 SNHLY, CDR2 FYNNEI. This CDR3 spans 16 amino acids. The V segment lost 4 bases and the J segment 3 bases; nucleotides outside the gene matches: 12. The CDR3 DNA reads TGTGCCAGCAGTGGGACCGGGACAGTCCCCATCTACGAGCAGTACTTC. Amino acids: CASSGTGTVPIYEQYF.

The chain employs TRBV15 and TRBJ1-1; D possibly corresponds to TRBD1 (5 bases). The CDR3 is 16 amino acids. Trimming removed 6 bases from V and 0 bases from J, with 17 bases in between. The germline gives CDR1 LNHNV, CDR2 YYDKDF (reference sequence). CDR3 bases: TGTGCCACCAGGGATCCGACAGAGTACATGAACACTGAAGCTTTCTTT. It translates to CATRDPTEYMNTEAFF.

In its sample, this clone was seen once. This chain joins TRBV5-1 and TRBJ1-1, with a possible D match to TRBD1 (5 bases). The CDR3 contains 14 residues. The germline V gene has CDR1 SGHRS and CDR2 YFSETQ. V was cut by 3 bases and J by 1 base, with 10 bases left in between. The CDR3 is CASSSGRPNTEAFF. CDR3 nucleotide sequence: TGCGCCAGCAGCTCGGGACGTCCGAACACTGAAGCTTTCTTT.

The rearrangement joins TRBV29-1 to TRBJ2-3, with D possibly being TRBD2 (5 bases). This CDR3 is 12 amino acids long. Trimming removed 5 bases at V and 2 bases at J, with 8 bases between. Germline CDR1 is SQVTM and CDR2 is ANQGSEA. CDR3 DNA: TGCAGCGTTAGGGAGCTCACAGATACGCAGTATTTT. Encoded protein: CSVRELTDTQYF.

The V call is TRBV18, the J call TRBJ1-5; 7 bases are a match to TRBD1. Germline V CDR1 and CDR2: KGHSH, LQKENI. The junction had 6 bases not matched to a gene; V was cut back by 3 bases and J by 7 bases. The length of the CDR3 is 14 residues. The CDR3 protein is CASSPTGKLQPQHF. CDR3 DNA sequence: TGTGCCAGCTCACCGACAGGGAAGTTGCAGCCCCAGCATTTT.

This clone was counted between two and nine times. This chain connects TRBV7-8 to TRBJ1-5, with no clear D. Trimming left V 1 base short and J 0 bases short, with 13 bases between. The CDR3 is 17 amino acids. Per the germline V gene, CDR1 is SGHVS and CDR2 is FQNEAQ. CDR3 residues: CASSLGYRGYSNQPQHF. The CDR3 DNA reads as TGTGCCAGCAGCTTAGGTTATCGAGGTTATAGCAATCAGCCCCAGCATTTT. Complete variable domain (other parts from reference TRBV7-8 and TRBJ1-5): GAGVSQSPRYKVAKRGQDVALRCDPISGHVSLFWYQQALGQGPEFLTYFQNEAQLDKSGLPSDRFFAERPEGSVSTLKIQRTQQEDSAVYLCASSLGYRGYSNQPQHFGDGTRLSIL.

The chain carries TRBV5-1 and TRBJ1-6; 8 positions match TRBD1. This CDR3 has 15 residues. Trimming removed 4 bases from V and 7 bases from J; junction bases left unmatched: 7. Germline values: CDR1 SGHRS, CDR2 YFSETQ. In DNA form, the CDR3 reads TGCGCCAGCAGCCCTCAGGGGGCTGGCAATTCACCCCTCCACTTT. Its translation: CASSPQGAGNSPLHF. Combining the CDR3 with reference TRBV5-1 and TRBJ1-6 gives the whole variable domain KAGVTQTPRYLIKTRGQQVTLSCSPISGHRSVSWYQQTPGQGLQFLFEYFSETQRNKGNFPGRFSGRQFSNSRSEMNVSTLELGDSALYLCASSPQGAGNSPLHFGNGTRLTVT.

The chain employs TRBV4-1 and TRBJ1-4; D uncertain. The CDR3 spans 15 residues. Germline values: CDR1 MGHRA, CDR2 YSYEKL. V was clipped by 4 bases and J by 0 bases, with 9 bases between them. The CDR3 reads CASSPHRTTNEKLFF. The DNA for the CDR3 is TGCGCCAGCAGCCCTCACAGAACAACTAATGAAAAACTGTTTTTT.

V usage is TRBV11-3 and J usage is TRBJ2-5; possibly TRBD1 or TRBD2 for D (5 bases each). Germline V gives CDR1 SGHNT, CDR2 YENEEA. The CDR3 runs 16 residues. Trimming took 5 bases from V and 4 from J, leaving 20 bases between them. The CDR3 region has the DNA TGTGCCAGCAGCAAGGACTCAGGAGCGAGGGGAGAGACCCAGTACTTC. It codes for CASSKDSGARGETQYF.

CDR3 DNA sequence: TGTGCCAGCAGCGCCTCAGGAGGCCAGCGTATCCTTAACACTGAAGCTTTCTTT. Its translation is CASSASGGQRILNTEAFF. The rearrangement links TRBV9 to TRBJ1-1; D remains unclear. Germline V gives CDR1 SGDLS, CDR2 YYNGEE. The CDR3 sequence is 18 residues long. V lost 3 bases to trimming and J lost 2 bases, with 23 bases between them.

The chain joins TRBV28 to TRBJ2-1, with D maybe TRBD2 (6 bases). The V end lost 5 bases, the J end lost 0 bases, and 14 bases lay between the germline ends. Germline lookup yields CDR1 MDHEN and CDR2 SYDVKM. The CDR3 has 16 amino acids. CDR3 amino acids: CASSGPGRSSYNEQFF. CDR3 in DNA: TGTGCCAGCAGTGGGCCCGGGAGAAGCTCCTACAATGAGCAGTTCTTC.

The CDR3 is CASSLGYRTGGGETQYF. The CDR3 DNA reads TGCGCCAGCAGCTTGGGCTACCGGACAGGGGGCGGGGAGACCCAGTACTTC. This rearrangement joins TRBV5-1 to TRBJ2-5; 11 bases map to TRBD1. The germline CDR1 and CDR2 sequences are SGHRS and YFSETQ. The CDR3 spans 17 residues. With V trimmed by 0 bases and J by 5 bases, 9 bases remained unmatched.

As to this clone: The germline gene is not matched at one end of the junction; a read error may be the cause. The chain employs TRBV5-1 and TRBJ2-7; 7 nucleotides align to TRBD1. Germline V gene data show CDR1 as SGHRS and CDR2 as YFSETQ. This CDR3 is 14 amino acids long. CDR3 amino acids: CASSLGDRLYQQYF. In DNA form, the CDR3 reads TGCGCCAGCAGCTTGGGGGACAGACTCTACCAGCAGTACTTC.

The chain joins TRBV7-2 to TRBJ1-5; 8 nucleotides line up with TRBD1. The CDR3 totals 15 residues. From germline, CDR1 is SGHTA and CDR2 FQGNSA. Trimming cost V 1 base and J 5 bases; bases outside gene matches: 4. The CDR3 spells CASSLGDRPYQPQHF. CDR3 DNA: TGTGCCAGCAGCTTAGGGGACAGGCCCTATCAGCCCCAGCATTTT.